This T cell receptor beta chain was recorded in a study of Ad26.COV2.S vaccination and SARS-CoV-2 variants. The wider study: The donor belonged to the COV1001 Ad26.COV2.S trial arm. Each vaccinee took Ad26.COV2.S intramuscularly, once or twice 56 days apart.

Whole-study findings and limits: Comparable non-spike TCR breadth was observed in vaccine and placebo recipients.

Noted treatment: some 20 received Ad26.COV2.S at low or high dose, single or two shots; roughly five received placebo; per-sample allocation not given. The samples date from day 63 after the first vaccine or placebo injection. A Boston adult aged 18-55 years was the donor. The assay was immunoSEQ multiplex PCR, and TCRdb's table has in-frame clones only and misses some. The sample includes about 680,000 clones, about 89% of them seen just once. A remark on this clone: The antigen remains undetermined.

V lost 3 bases and J lost 2, with 7 bases in between. The CDR3 consists of 14 residues. Germline CDR1 is SGHVS and CDR2 is FNYEAQ. Sequences were derived from peripheral blood, sampled in a trial of Ad26.COV2.S vaccine versus placebo. This rearrangement joins TRBV7-6 to TRBJ2-2, with D hard to call. This sequence originates from a person aged 18-65 years who received the Ad26.COV2.S COVID-19 vaccine or a placebo. As DNA, the CDR3 is TGTGCCAGCAGCTTGTACTCTAACACCGGGGAGCTGTTTTTT. Its protein product is CASSLYSNTGELFF.